A single sample gave rise to the 2 T cell receptor beta chains below, sequenced in a study of blood T cell repertoires in COVID-19. The repertoire was sequenced with immunoSEQ multiplex PCR; TCRdb's copy has only in-frame clones and lacks some. This table has fewer than 130,000 clones, approximately 80% appearing once. The sample comprised peripheral blood. The receptor set was obtained from a man in his sixties or seventies with active or convalescent COVID-19.

This clone appeared a few times. V and J are TRBV7-2 and TRBJ2-7; 9 bases align to TRBD2. This CDR3 contains 15 residues. Germline V CDR1 and CDR2: SGHTA, FQGNSA. V was pared by 3 bases and J by 3 bases, with 6 bases of the junction left unmatched. The CDR3 sequence: CASSLSGRTRYEQYF. The CDR3 DNA sequence: TGTGCCAGCAGCTTGAGCGGGAGGACCCGCTACGAGCAGTACTTC.

The chain uses TRBV5-1 and TRBJ1-1; TRBD1 matches 12 bases. From germline, CDR1 is SGHRS and CDR2 YFSETQ. CDR3 length equals 15 residues. Trimming at V came to 4 bases and at J to 4 bases, leaving 5 bases not matched to a gene. The CDR3 nucleotides read TGCGCCAGCAGCAGGGACAGGGGGCTGGGCACTGAAGCTTTCTTT. It codes for CASSRDRGLGTEAFF.